Listed below are T cell receptor beta chains from one sample, sequenced in a study of cytomegalovirus exposure and HLA in healthy donors. Data came from immunoSEQ multiplex PCR; TCRdb stores just in-frame clones and leaves some out. Of a few hundred thousand clones in the sample, about 75% were seen once. Input material: PBMCs. The receptors come from a woman aged 25 to 45 in good health and CMV-seronegative. Both conserved end residues are part of each CDR3. A D gene is named only where the DNA matches it firmly. Rows give clone size only sometimes, using once, few, many, or a class for an expanded clone.

clone_size	j_call	d_call	v_call	cdr3_nt	cdr3_aa
once	TRBJ2-7	TRBD2	TRBV30	TGTGCCTGGAGCCCTGGGGGGGGCGAGCAGTACTTC	CAWSPGGGEQYF
-	TRBJ2-6	TRBD2	TRBV29-1	TGCAGCGTTTGGGGAGGGAATTCTGGGGCCAACGTCCTGACTTTC	CSVWGGNSGANVLTF
-	TRBJ1-2	-	TRBV4-2	TGTGCCAGCAGCCAAGGCGGTTTCACCTTGGAAGGCTACACCTTC	CASSQGGFTLEGYTF
-	TRBJ1-2	-	TRBV30	TGTGCCTGGAGTGGGGACACTTACCAGCGGGGCTACACCTTC	CAWSGDTYQRGYTF
-	TRBJ1-5	TRBD1	TRBV7-8	TGTGACAGCAGCTTAGCATTTTCAGGGGGGCCCGGTCAGCCCCAGCATTTT	CDSSLAFSGGPGQPQHF
few	TRBJ2-1	TRBD2	TRBV7-9	TGTGCCAGCAGCTTAGCGGGAGGGAACAATGAGCAGTTCTTC	CASSLAGGNNEQFF
few	TRBJ2-3	TRBD2	TRBV13	TGTGCCAGCAGCTTATCGTTAGGGACTAGCGGGGGGGATACAGATACGCAGTATTTT	CASSLSLGTSGGDTDTQYF
-	TRBJ2-1	TRBD2	TRBV27	TGTGCCAGCAGTTTATCAGCCGGACTAGGTGAGCAGTTCTTC	CASSLSAGLGEQFF
many	TRBJ1-1	TRBD1	TRBV13	TGTGCCAGCAGCTTTGCAGGGGGGCGGTGGAACACTGAAGCTTTCTTT	CASSFAGGRWNTEAFF
-	TRBJ2-5	-	TRBV27	TGTGCCAGCAGTTTAGGAGGGGAAGAGACCCAGTACTTC	CASSLGGEETQYF
-	TRBJ2-5	-	TRBV25-1	TGTGCCAGCCATGCGCACCCTGAGCAGTACTTC	CASHAHPEQYF
-	TRBJ2-3	TRBD2	TRBV7-6	TGTGCCAGCAGCTTTGTAGCGGGAGGCGGGAAAGATACGCAGTATTTT	CASSFVAGGGKDTQYF
-	TRBJ2-2	TRBD2	TRBV2	TGTGCCAGCAGTGTAGCGGGAGGGAGTGGCGGGGAGCTGTTTTTT	CASSVAGGSGGELFF
-	TRBJ1-6	TRBD1	TRBV7-9	TGTGCCAGCAGCTTTTCCGGACAGGGAGATTCACCCCTCCACTTT	CASSFSGQGDSPLHF
once	TRBJ1-1	-	TRBV6-5	TGTGCCAGCAGGGGACTCAACGGTAAAGCTTTCTTT	CASRGLNGKAFF
-	TRBJ2-3	-	TRBV10-3	TGTGCCATCATGGCGGGAAGCACAGATACGCAGTATTTT	CAIMAGSTDTQYF
-	TRBJ1-6	TRBD1	TRBV5-1	TGCGCCAGCAGCTTGCAGGGGGCGCGGGGTTCACCCCTCCACTTT	CASSLQGARGSPLHF
-	TRBJ1-1	TRBD1	TRBV30	TGTGCCTGGAGTGTGCCTCCGGGACAGGGGGCTCTAAAGAACACTGAAGCTTTCTTT	CAWSVPPGQGALKNTEAFF
-	TRBJ2-7	TRBD1	TRBV5-6	TGTGCCAGCAGCTTGGGGACAGGGGACGAGCAGTACTTC	CASSLGTGDEQYF
-	TRBJ2-7	-	TRBV11-3	TGTGCCAGCAGCCCCCCGGACAGATTCTACGAGCAGTACTTC	CASSPPDRFYEQYF
few	TRBJ1-1	TRBD1	TRBV7-3	TGTGCCAGCAGCTTAGAAGGACAGGTGTCCACTGAAGCTTTCTTT	CASSLEGQVSTEAFF
-	TRBJ1-6	-	TRBV30	TGTGCCTGTGAAAGGAAAGGGAGAAATTCACCCCTCCACTTT	CACERKGRNSPLHF
-	TRBJ2-7	TRBD1	TRBV10-3	TGTGCCATCAGTGGGGGGGCCGGGACAGGGGCGTACGAGCAGTACTTC	CAISGGAGTGAYEQYF
-	TRBJ1-2	-	TRBV12-5	TGTGCTAGTGGTTTGGCCCCGGCCAGGGGTGACTATGGCTACACCTTC	CASGLAPARGDYGYTF
-	TRBJ2-3	TRBD2	TRBV11-2	TGTGCCAGCAGCTCACCTGGCGGGGGGGCAACAGATACGCAGTATTTT	CASSSPGGGATDTQYF
once	TRBJ1-1	TRBD1	TRBV7-2	TGTGCCAGCATCTTAGGGAGGGCGAGGACAGGGAGCATGAACACTGAAGCTTTCTTT	CASILGRARTGSMNTEAFF
-	TRBJ2-1	-	TRBV28	TGTGCCAGCAGTTTAGTCGGCAATGAGCAGTTCTTC	CASSLVGNEQFF